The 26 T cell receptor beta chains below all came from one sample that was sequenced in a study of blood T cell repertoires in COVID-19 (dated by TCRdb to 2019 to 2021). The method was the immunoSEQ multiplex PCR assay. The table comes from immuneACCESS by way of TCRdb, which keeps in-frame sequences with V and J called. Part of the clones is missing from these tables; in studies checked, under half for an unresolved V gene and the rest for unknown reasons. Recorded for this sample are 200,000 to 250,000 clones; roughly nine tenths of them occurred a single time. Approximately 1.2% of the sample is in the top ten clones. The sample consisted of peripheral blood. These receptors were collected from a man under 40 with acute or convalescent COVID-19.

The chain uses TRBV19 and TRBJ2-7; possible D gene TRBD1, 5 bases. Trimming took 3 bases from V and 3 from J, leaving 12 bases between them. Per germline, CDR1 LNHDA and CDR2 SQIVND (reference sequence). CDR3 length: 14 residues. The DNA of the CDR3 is TGTGCCAGTAGTATCGCTGGACAAATCTACGAGCAGTACTTC. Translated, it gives CASSIAGQIYEQYF.

The chain's CDR3 is CASSLWTGGDTIYF. CDR3 coding DNA: TGCGCCAGCAGCCTGTGGACAGGGGGGGACACCATATATTTT. This chain uses TRBV5-1 with TRBJ1-3; TRBD1 agrees at 10 bases. In germline, CDR1 is SGHRS, CDR2 YFSETQ. Trimming removed 4 bases from V and 8 bases from J; junction bases left unmatched: 6. The CDR3 consists of 14 residues.

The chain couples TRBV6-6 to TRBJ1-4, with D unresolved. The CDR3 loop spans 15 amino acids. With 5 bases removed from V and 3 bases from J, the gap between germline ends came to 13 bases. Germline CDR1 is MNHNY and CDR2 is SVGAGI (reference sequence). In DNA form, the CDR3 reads TGTGCCAGCAGTGTCAACGGTTTACCTAATGAAAAACTGTTTTTT. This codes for CASSVNGLPNEKLFF.

The CDR3 bases are TGTGCCAGCAGCTTAGAGTGGACAGGGTTATACGAGCAGTACTTC. It specifies CASSLEWTGLYEQYF. The chain uses TRBV11-2 and TRBJ2-7; TRBD1 agrees at 8 bases. From germline, CDR1 is SGHAT and CDR2 FQNNGV. This CDR3 is built from 15 residues. Trimming cost V 0 bases and J 4 bases; bases outside gene matches: 5.

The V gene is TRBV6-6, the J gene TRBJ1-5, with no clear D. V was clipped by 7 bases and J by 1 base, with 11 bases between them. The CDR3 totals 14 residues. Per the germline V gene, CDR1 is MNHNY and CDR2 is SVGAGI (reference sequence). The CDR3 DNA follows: TGTGCCAGCACTACGATCGTAAGCAATCAGCCCCAGCATTTT. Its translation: CASTTIVSNQPQHF.

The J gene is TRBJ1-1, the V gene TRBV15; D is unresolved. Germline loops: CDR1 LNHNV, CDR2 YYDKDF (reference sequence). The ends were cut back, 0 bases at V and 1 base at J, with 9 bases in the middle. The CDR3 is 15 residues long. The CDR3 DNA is TGTGCCACCAGCAGAGACGGGGAAGCGAACACTGAAGCTTTCTTT. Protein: CATSRDGEANTEAFF.

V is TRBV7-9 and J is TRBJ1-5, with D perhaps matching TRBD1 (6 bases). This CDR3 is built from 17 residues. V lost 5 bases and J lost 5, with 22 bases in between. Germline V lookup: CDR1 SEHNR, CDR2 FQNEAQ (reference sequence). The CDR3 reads CASSPNPTGLWDQPQHF. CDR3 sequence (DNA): TGTGCCAGCAGCCCGAATCCTACAGGGTTATGGGATCAGCCCCAGCATTTT.

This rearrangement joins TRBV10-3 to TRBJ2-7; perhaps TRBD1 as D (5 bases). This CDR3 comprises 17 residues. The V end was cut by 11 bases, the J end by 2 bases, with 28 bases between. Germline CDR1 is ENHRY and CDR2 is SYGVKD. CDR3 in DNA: TGTGCCTCGAAAAAGGGGATAGTCCTCGGGTTGCCCTACGAGCAGTACTTC. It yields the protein CASKKGIVLGLPYEQYF.

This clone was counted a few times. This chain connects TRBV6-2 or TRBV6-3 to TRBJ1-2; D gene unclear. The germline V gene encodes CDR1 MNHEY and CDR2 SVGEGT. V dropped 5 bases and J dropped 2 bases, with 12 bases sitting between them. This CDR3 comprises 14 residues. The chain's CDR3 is CASSLLGGNYGYTF. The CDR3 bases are TGTGCCAGCAGTCTACTTGGAGGGAACTATGGCTACACCTTC.

CDR3 in amino acids: CASSLLTGNYGYTF. DNA of the CDR3: TGTGCCAGCAGTTTATTAACAGGGAACTATGGCTACACCTTC. The chain uses TRBV28 and TRBJ1-2; D is perhaps TRBD1 (6 bases). There are 14 residues in the CDR3. CDR1 and CDR2 from the germline V gene are MDHEN and SYDVKM. The V gene lost 1 base and the J gene lost 2 bases, with 8 bases spanning the gap.

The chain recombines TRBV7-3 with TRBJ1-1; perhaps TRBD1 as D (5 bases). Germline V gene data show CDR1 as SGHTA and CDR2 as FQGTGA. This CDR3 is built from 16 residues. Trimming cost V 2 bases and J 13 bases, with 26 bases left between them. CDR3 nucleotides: TGTGCCAGCAGCTTATATGATCATGTAGGGGCCGCGAGAGGTTTCTTT. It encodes CASSLYDHVGAARGFF.

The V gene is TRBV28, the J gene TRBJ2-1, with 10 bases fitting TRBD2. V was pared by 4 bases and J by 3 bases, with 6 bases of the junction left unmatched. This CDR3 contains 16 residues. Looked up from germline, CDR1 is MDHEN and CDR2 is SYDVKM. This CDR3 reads CASSSVSGGIYNEQFF. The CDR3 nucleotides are TGTGCCAGCAGTTCCGTTAGCGGGGGGATCTACAATGAGCAGTTCTTC.

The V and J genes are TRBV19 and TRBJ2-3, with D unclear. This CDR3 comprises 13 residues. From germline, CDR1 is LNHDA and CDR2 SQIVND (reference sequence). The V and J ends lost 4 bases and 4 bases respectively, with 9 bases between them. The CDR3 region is CASSRDLSDTQYF. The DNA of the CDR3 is TGTGCCAGTAGTAGAGATCTTTCAGATACGCAGTATTTT.

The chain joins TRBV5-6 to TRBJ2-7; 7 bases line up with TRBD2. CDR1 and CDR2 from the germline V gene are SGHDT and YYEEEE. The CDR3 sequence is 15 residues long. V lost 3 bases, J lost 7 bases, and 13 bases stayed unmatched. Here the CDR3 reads CASSSGGPFIREQYF. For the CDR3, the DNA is TGTGCCAGCAGCTCGGGAGGTCCTTTCATACGGGAGCAGTACTTC.

The CDR3 sequence is CASSQPGQTLSTDTQYF. DNA for the CDR3: TGCGCCAGCAGCCAGCCCGGACAGACCCTCAGCACAGATACGCAGTATTTT. The chain uses TRBV4-1 and TRBJ2-3; a weak D match, TRBD1 (6 bases). The CDR3 runs 17 residues. CDR1 and CDR2 (germline): MGHRA, YSYEKL. The ends were cut back, 3 bases at V and 0 bases at J, with 16 bases in the middle.

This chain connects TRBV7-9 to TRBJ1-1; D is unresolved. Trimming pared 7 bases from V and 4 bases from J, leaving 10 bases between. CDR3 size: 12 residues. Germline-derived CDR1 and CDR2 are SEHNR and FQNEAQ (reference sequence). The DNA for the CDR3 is TGTGCCAGCACCTCTGCGCTCACTGAAGCTTTCTTT. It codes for CASTSALTEAFF.

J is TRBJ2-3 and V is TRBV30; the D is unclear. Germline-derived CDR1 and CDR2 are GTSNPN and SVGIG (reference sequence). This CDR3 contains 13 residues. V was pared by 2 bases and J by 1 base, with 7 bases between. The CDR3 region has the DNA TGTGCCTGGAGTTCTCAGGGCACAGATACGCAGTATTTT. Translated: CAWSSQGTDTQYF. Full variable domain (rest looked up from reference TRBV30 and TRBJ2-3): SQTIHQWPATLVQPVGSPLSLECTVEGTSNPNLYWYRQAAGRGLQLLFYSVGIGQISSEVPQNLSASRPQDRQFILSSKKLLLSDSGFYLCAWSSQGTDTQYFGPGTRLTVL.

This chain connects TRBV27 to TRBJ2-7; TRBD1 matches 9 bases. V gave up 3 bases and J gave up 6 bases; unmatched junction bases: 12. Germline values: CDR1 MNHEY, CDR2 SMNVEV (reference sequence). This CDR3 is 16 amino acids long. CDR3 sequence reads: CASSFRAPGQGTEQYF. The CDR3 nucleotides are TGTGCCAGCAGTTTCAGGGCGCCGGGACAGGGAACCGAGCAGTACTTC.

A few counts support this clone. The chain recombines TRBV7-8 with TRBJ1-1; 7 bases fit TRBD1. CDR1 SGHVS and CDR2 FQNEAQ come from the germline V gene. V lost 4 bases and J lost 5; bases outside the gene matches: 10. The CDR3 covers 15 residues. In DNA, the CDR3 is TGTGCCAGCAGCTGGAGAACAGGGGACGGGACTGAAGCTTTCTTT. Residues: CASSWRTGDGTEAFF.

As DNA, the CDR3 is TGTGCCAGTAGTCCGGGGACTAGTAAGACTGAAGCTTTCTTT. This codes for CASSPGTSKTEAFF. The chain recombines TRBV19 with TRBJ1-1, with D tentatively TRBD1 (5 bases). The CDR3 is 14 residues long. V was pared by 5 bases and J by 5 bases, with 15 bases between. From germline, CDR1 is LNHDA and CDR2 SQIVND (reference sequence).

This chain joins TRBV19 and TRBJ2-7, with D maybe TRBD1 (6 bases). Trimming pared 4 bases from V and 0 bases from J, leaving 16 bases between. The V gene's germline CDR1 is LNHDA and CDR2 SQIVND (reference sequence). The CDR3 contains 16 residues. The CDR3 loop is CASSTKDRRSSYEQYF. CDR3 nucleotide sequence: TGTGCCAGTAGTACCAAAGACAGGAGGAGCTCCTACGAGCAGTACTTC.

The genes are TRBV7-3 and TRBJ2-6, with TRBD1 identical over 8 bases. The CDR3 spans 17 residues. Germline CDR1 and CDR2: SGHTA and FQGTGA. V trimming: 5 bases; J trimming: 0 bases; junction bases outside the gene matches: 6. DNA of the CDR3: TGTGCCAGCAGCCGTCAGGGGGCGAACTCTGGGGCCAACGTCCTGACTTTC. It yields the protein CASSRQGANSGANVLTF.

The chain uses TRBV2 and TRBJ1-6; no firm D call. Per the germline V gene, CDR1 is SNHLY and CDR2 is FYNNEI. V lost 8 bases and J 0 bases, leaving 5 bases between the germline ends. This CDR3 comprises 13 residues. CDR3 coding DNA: TGTGCCAGCGCGGGCTCCTATAATTCACCCCTCCACTTT. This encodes CASAGSYNSPLHF.

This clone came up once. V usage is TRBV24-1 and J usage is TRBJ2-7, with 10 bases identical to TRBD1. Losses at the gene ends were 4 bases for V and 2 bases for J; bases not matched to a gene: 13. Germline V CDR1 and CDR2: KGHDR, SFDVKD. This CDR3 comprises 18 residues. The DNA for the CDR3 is TGTGCCACCAGTGAACCGCGGGACAGGGGTCTTCTGCCCTACGAGCAGTACTTC. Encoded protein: CATSEPRDRGLLPYEQYF.

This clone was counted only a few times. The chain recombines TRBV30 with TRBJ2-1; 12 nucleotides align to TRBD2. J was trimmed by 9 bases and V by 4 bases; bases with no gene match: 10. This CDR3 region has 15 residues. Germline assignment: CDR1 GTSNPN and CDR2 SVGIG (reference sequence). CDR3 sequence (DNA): TGTGCCTGGACCCGGCGGGCTAGCGGGAGGGGTGAGCAGTTCTTC. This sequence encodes CAWTRRASGRGEQFF.

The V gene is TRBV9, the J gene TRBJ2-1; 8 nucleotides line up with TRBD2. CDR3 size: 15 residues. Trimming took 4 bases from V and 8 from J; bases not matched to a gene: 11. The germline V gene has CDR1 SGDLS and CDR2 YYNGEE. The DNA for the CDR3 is TGTGCCAGCAGCCCAGGACTAGCTGCAGTAGATGAGCAGTTCTTC. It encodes CASSPGLAAVDEQFF.